Detailed here is one TCR beta chain. The entry originates in a study of T cell changes during pregnancy in multiple sclerosis. In germline, CDR1 is SGHDN, CDR2 FVKESK. The CDR3 sequence is 16 residues long. Trimming removed 1 base at V and 0 bases at J, with 13 bases between. The method was immunoSEQ multiplex PCR; TCRdb's version includes in-frame clones alone and lacks a portion of them. The data hold about 65,000 clones, with over 80% observed a single time. This sequence originates from a female donor in good health, enrolled as a control in a pregnancy study. The sample in question was CD8+ T cells from peripheral blood mononuclear cells, obtained in the third trimester of pregnancy. The J gene is TRBJ2-7, the V gene TRBV14; D gene unclear. CDR3 DNA sequence: TGTGCCAGCAGCCAAGTTCTAGGCTCTCTCTCCTACGAGCAGTACTTC. Translated: CASSQVLGSLSYEQYF.